What follows are 24 T cell receptor beta chains derived from one specimen sequenced in a study of blood T cell repertoires in COVID-19. Some clones are missing from TCRdb's copy, which holds only in-frame ones; the method was immunoSEQ multiplex PCR. The table lists about 410,000 clones, about 88% of them singletons. Material: peripheral blood. These receptors were taken from a middle-aged woman with COVID-19, enrolled during active disease.

The sample holds a few counts of this clone. The chain recombines TRBV6-6 with TRBJ2-7, with D perhaps matching TRBD1 (5 bases). The CDR3 spans 14 residues. V lost 7 bases to trimming and J lost 6 bases, with 19 bases between them. From germline, CDR1 is MNHNY and CDR2 SVGAGI (reference sequence). CDR3 coding DNA: TGTGCCAGCAAGCCCGACAGCAGGGTAGGCGAGCAGTACTTC. This translates into CASKPDSRVGEQYF.

V and J are TRBV6-6 and TRBJ2-1, with 8 nucleotides matching TRBD2. This CDR3 contains 15 residues. Germline V gives CDR1 MNHNY, CDR2 SVGAGI (reference sequence). The ends lost 4 bases at V and 7 bases at J; junction bases unmatched: 9. CDR3 residues: CASSSGRGGMNEQFF. CDR3 nucleotide sequence: TGTGCCAGCAGTTCCGGGAGGGGAGGGATGAATGAGCAGTTCTTC.

There are a few counts of this clone. The V gene is TRBV7-9, the J gene TRBJ2-7; D is possibly TRBD1 (6 bases). The length of the CDR3 is 15 residues. Trimming cost V 1 base and J 0 bases, with 10 bases left between them. The germline CDR1 and CDR2 sequences are SEHNR and FQNEAQ (reference sequence). DNA for the CDR3: TGTGCCAGCAGCTTAGGGACAGCCGTCTCCTACGAGCAGTACTTC. Translated, it gives CASSLGTAVSYEQYF.

The J gene is TRBJ1-3, the V gene TRBV7-2; D is ambiguous. The germline V gene encodes CDR1 SGHTA and CDR2 FQGNSA. This CDR3 is 14 amino acids long. Trimming took off 5 bases at V and 0 bases at J, with 8 bases between the two ends. Here the CDR3 reads CASSIGSSGNTIYF. Here the CDR3 DNA reads TGTGCCAGCAGCATAGGGAGCTCTGGAAACACCATATATTTT.

V usage is TRBV27 and J usage is TRBJ1-1, with 8 bases fitting TRBD1. After removal of 4 bases from V and 5 bases from J, the junction contained 6 bases not matched to a gene. The CDR3 is 14 amino acids. The germline gives CDR1 MNHEY, CDR2 SMNVEV (reference sequence). CDR3 amino acids: CASSSRTGRTEAFF. The CDR3 DNA is TGTGCCAGCAGTTCCCGGACAGGGCGAACTGAAGCTTTCTTT.

As for this clone: This CDR3 is also generated by other DNA sequences in the sample. The CDR3 bases are TGCGCCAGCAGCTTGGCAGGGATGAACACTGAAGCTTTCTTT. Protein: CASSLAGMNTEAFF. The chain employs TRBV5-1 and TRBJ1-1; tentatively, D is TRBD1 (5 bases). CDR3 length: 14 amino acids. Germline assignment: CDR1 SGHRS and CDR2 YFSETQ. Trimming pared 0 bases from V and 0 bases from J, leaving 6 bases between.

J is TRBJ2-3 and V is TRBV28; D may be TRBD2 (5 bases). Germline CDR1 is MDHEN and CDR2 is SYDVKM. The V gene lost 6 bases and the J gene lost 3 bases, with 7 bases spanning the gap. The CDR3 totals 12 residues. The CDR3 bases are TGTGCCAGCAGGAGGACTACAGATACGCAGTATTTT. Amino acid sequence: CASRRTTDTQYF.

CDR3 residues: CASSLAAGGSYEQYF. DNA for the CDR3: TGTGCCAGCAGCCTAGCTGCGGGAGGCTCCTACGAGCAGTACTTC. The chain links TRBV9 to TRBJ2-7, with 8 bases that match TRBD2. Unmatched junction bases numbered 6, after V lost 4 bases and J lost 0 bases. Germline lookup yields CDR1 SGDLS and CDR2 YYNGEE. This CDR3 comprises 15 residues.

The chain uses TRBV27 and TRBJ1-2, with D possibly matching TRBD1 (6 bases). Trimming shortened V by 2 bases and J by 3 bases, and 16 bases separated the two germline ends. Germline loops: CDR1 MNHEY, CDR2 SMNVEV (reference sequence). This CDR3 is built from 16 residues. CDR3: CASSLGGGGADYGYTF. CDR3 sequence (DNA): TGTGCCAGCAGTTTAGGGGGTGGGGGGGCAGACTATGGCTACACCTTC.

The rearrangement uses TRBV6-2 or TRBV6-3 and TRBJ1-6, with TRBD1 identical over 11 bases. Looked up from germline, CDR1 is MNHEY and CDR2 is SVGEGT. This CDR3 region has 16 residues. J was trimmed by 10 bases and V by 4 bases; bases with no gene match: 9. The CDR3 bases are TGTGCCAGCAGTTGGGCTCCGGGACAGGGGGTATCACCCCTCCACTTT. It yields the protein CASSWAPGQGVSPLHF.

The rearrangement joins TRBV4-1 to TRBJ2-7, with 8 bases matching TRBD1. CDR1 and CDR2 (germline): MGHRA, YSYEKL. The CDR3 loop spans 15 amino acids. J was trimmed by 5 bases and V by 2 bases; bases with no gene match: 8. The CDR3 nucleotides read TGCGCCAGCAGCCAAAGATCTCTACAGGGGGACGAGCAGTACTTC. Protein product: CASSQRSLQGDEQYF.

The genes are TRBV3-1 (or the pseudogene TRBV3-2) and TRBJ1-3; TRBD1 aligns across 10 bases. Per the germline V gene, CDR1 is LGHDT and CDR2 is YNNKEL (reference sequence). V was pared by 8 bases and J by 3 bases, with 7 bases of the junction left unmatched. This CDR3 region has 15 residues. The CDR3 sequence is CASFGTGAGGNTIYF. In nucleotides, the CDR3 is TGTGCCAGCTTTGGGACAGGGGCGGGTGGAAACACCATATATTTT.

This clone was seen repeatedly, ten times or more. J is TRBJ1-2 and V is TRBV7-2, with a tentative D call TRBD1 (6 bases). CDR1 is SGHTA, CDR2 FQGNSA, per germline. CDR3 size: 14 residues. V lost 2 bases and J lost 2, with 9 bases in between. This chain's CDR3 is CASSLKTGNYGYTF. In nucleotides, the CDR3 is TGTGCCAGCAGCTTAAAGACAGGAAACTATGGCTACACCTTC.

There are a few counts of this clone. The V and J genes are TRBV5-5 and TRBJ1-1, with 8 positions matching TRBD1. Unmatched junction bases numbered 12, after V lost 4 bases and J lost 4 bases. The CDR3 is made up of 16 amino acids. Germline V gene sequence: CDR1 SGHKS, CDR2 YYEKEE (reference sequence). The DNA of the CDR3 is TGTGCCAGCAGCCTGAAGGACAGGGTGGCCCGCACTGAAGCTTTCTTT. Its translation is CASSLKDRVARTEAFF.

The chain links TRBV15 to TRBJ1-1; D uncertain. The germline V gene encodes CDR1 LNHNV and CDR2 YYDKDF (reference sequence). V lost 6 bases and J 2 bases, leaving 7 bases between the germline ends. This CDR3 has 12 amino acids. Here the CDR3 reads CATSTANTEAFF. In DNA form, the CDR3 reads TGTGCCACCAGTACAGCTAACACTGAAGCTTTCTTT. The full variable domain, completed using reference TRBV15 and TRBJ1-1, is DAMVIQNPRYQVTQFGKPVTLSCSQTLNHNVMYWYQQKSSQAPKLLFHYYDKDFNNEADTPDNFQSRRPNTSFCFLDIRSPGLGDTAMYLCATSTANTEAFFGQGTRLTVV.

V usage is TRBV6-6 and J usage is TRBJ2-7; TRBD1 is a possible D gene (5 bases). The CDR3 contains 15 residues. V dropped 2 bases and J dropped 0 bases, with 11 bases sitting between them. Germline V CDR1 and CDR2: MNHNY, SVGAGI (reference sequence). The CDR3 region is CASSYAGPSSYEQYF. In DNA form, the CDR3 reads TGTGCCAGCAGTTACGCAGGGCCGAGCTCCTACGAGCAGTACTTC.

The chain recombines TRBV11-2 with TRBJ1-1; a weak D match, TRBD1 (6 bases). The CDR3 has 13 amino acids. In germline, CDR1 is SGHAT, CDR2 FQNNGV. V was clipped by 10 bases and J by 0 bases, with 12 bases between them. The CDR3 region is CAIQTGLNTEAFF. CDR3 in DNA: TGTGCCATCCAAACAGGGTTGAACACTGAAGCTTTCTTT.

The CDR3 sequence is CASSDHVRRGSGEKLFF. The CDR3, as DNA: TGTGCCAGCAGTGATCATGTTCGGAGGGGAAGTGGTGAAAAACTGTTTTTT. The gene calls are TRBV6-1 and TRBJ1-4; D is perhaps TRBD1 (5 bases). Trimming removed 3 bases at V and 7 bases at J, with 21 bases between. The CDR3 extends over 17 amino acids. Germline CDR1 and CDR2: MNHNS and SASEGT.

Concerning this clone: Other DNA sequences in the sample encode the same CDR3. The chain employs TRBV28 and TRBJ2-7; no definite D call. CDR1 MDHEN and CDR2 SYDVKM come from the germline V gene. CDR3 length: 11 amino acids. V was pared by 6 bases and J by 1 base, with 4 bases between. The CDR3 reads CASSISYEQYF. The CDR3 nucleotides are TGTGCCAGCAGCATTTCCTACGAGCAGTACTTC.

The chain employs TRBV6-5 and TRBJ1-2; 9 bases align to TRBD1. V dropped 4 bases and J dropped 2; count of bases not matched to a gene: 8. Germline values: CDR1 MNHEY, CDR2 SVGAGI. The CDR3 covers 16 residues. The CDR3 spells CASSSNPGQGNYGYTF. The CDR3 DNA sequence: TGTGCCAGCAGTTCGAATCCGGGACAGGGAAACTATGGCTACACCTTC.

The chain couples TRBV7-6 to TRBJ2-7, with 9 bases fitting TRBD2. There are 17 residues in the CDR3. Germline CDR1 SGHVS, CDR2 FNYEAQ. Losses at the gene ends were 4 bases for V and 5 bases for J; bases not matched to a gene: 15. DNA for the CDR3: TGTGCCAGCAGCTCCCCTATTCCCGTAGCGGGAGCCGACGAGCAGTACTTC. Amino acids: CASSSPIPVAGADEQYF.

J is TRBJ1-1 and V is TRBV15; a possible D gene is TRBD1 (5 bases). V was cut by 3 bases and J by 2 bases, with 10 bases left in between. The germline CDR1 and CDR2 sequences are LNHNV and YYDKDF (reference sequence). This CDR3 has 14 residues. The CDR3 region has the DNA TGTGCCACCAGCAGGGGCGGGGGTAACACTGAAGCTTTCTTT. Protein product: CATSRGGGNTEAFF. The full variable domain, its missing parts supplied by reference TRBV15 and TRBJ1-1, is DAMVIQNPRYQVTQFGKPVTLSCSQTLNHNVMYWYQQKSSQAPKLLFHYYDKDFNNEADTPDNFQSRRPNTSFCFLDIRSPGLGDTAMYLCATSRGGGNTEAFFGQGTRLTVV.

The chain uses TRBV15 and TRBJ1-2; D possibly corresponds to TRBD1 (5 bases). CDR1 is LNHNV and CDR2 is YYDKDF in the germline V gene (reference sequence). CDR3 length equals 14 residues. The V end lost 5 bases, the J end lost 2 bases, and 12 bases lay between the germline ends. The CDR3 DNA reads TGTGCCACCAGCCGGGGACGGGGGAACTATGGCTACACCTTC. Translating gives CATSRGRGNYGYTF.

V gene TRBV25-1 combines with J gene TRBJ1-3; TRBD1 matches at 8 bases. Germline assignment: CDR1 MGHDK and CDR2 SYGVNS. CDR3 length: 16 amino acids. V trimming: 8 bases; J trimming: 0 bases; junction bases outside the gene matches: 9. Written as DNA, the CDR3 is TGTGCCAGCCCCAAGCGGACAGGGTGCTCTGGAAACACCATATATTTT. Protein product: CASPKRTGCSGNTIYF. Filled out from reference TRBV25-1 and TRBJ1-3, the complete variable domain reads EADIYQTPRYLVIGTGKKITLECSQTMGHDKMYWYQQDPGMELHLIHYSYGVNSTEKGDLSSESTVSRIRTEHFPLTLESARPSHTSQYLCASPKRTGCSGNTIYFGEGSWLTVV.